This T cell receptor (beta chain) was sequenced during a study of post-analysis software for immune sequencing data. Study summary: Multiple sclerosis in the patients followed relapsing-remitting, secondary progressive and progressive-relapsing courses.

The study's findings and limits: Controls had significantly higher normalized Chao1 diversity than multiple sclerosis patients. In patients, TRBV5-6, TRBV5-1 and TRBV20-1 belonged to five TRBV segments found more frequently than in controls.

In this sample, this clonotype turned up once. Its target is unknown. The J segment lost 0 bases and the V segment lost 6 bases, leaving 5 bases of the junction unmatched. This CDR3 comprises 15 residues. The authors incorporated unique molecular identifiers into the TCR beta cDNA libraries. Between about 1 and 11 million T cells gave rise to some 470,000 cDNA molecules. MiXCR, run by TCRdb on the PCR reads, gives a single entry per CDR3 protein. The sample carries about 400,000 distinct CDR3 sequences, roughly 36% recorded once. The TCR originated in a girl between 10 and 17 years old with multiple sclerosis. The sequencing input was blood. V and J are TRBV12-3 or TRBV12-4 and TRBJ2-1; 7 bases align to TRBD2. Here the CDR3 DNA reads TGTGCCAGCAGCTATAGGGACTACTCCTACAATGAGCAGTTCTTC. Its translation: CASSYRDYSYNEQFF.